This T cell receptor (beta chain) comes out of a study of blood T cell repertoires in COVID-19. Repertoires were generated with immunoSEQ multiplex PCR, while TCRdb's copy carries only in-frame clones and drops some. The top ten clones hold 5.5% to 6.5% of a sample with a few hundred thousand clones, about nine tenths of them seen once. The CDR3 covers 15 residues. V dropped 3 bases and J dropped 4 bases, with 16 bases sitting between them. Germline CDR1 is SEHNR and CDR2 is FQNEAQ (reference sequence). The source is a man between 60 and 75 years old with acute or convalescent COVID-19. What was sequenced was peripheral blood. The chain links TRBV7-9 to TRBJ2-7, with a weak D call TRBD1 (6 bases). Here the CDR3 reads CASSFGRDMGYEQYF. In DNA, the CDR3 is TGTGCCAGCAGCTTCGGCAGGGACATGGGGTACGAGCAGTACTTC.